A selection of T cell receptor beta chains follows, all from one sample in a study of T-cell reconstitution after alpha-beta-depleted transplantation in children. Using its own MiXCR run on the PCR reads, TCRdb lists one record per CDR3 protein. The repertoire includes 200,000 to 250,000 distinct CDR3 sequences, 12% of them detected once, and roughly 2.6% sits in the top ten. The starting material was PBMCs from the stem cell graft donor, obtained from the stem cell graft. The receptors were gathered from a human donor who donated a stem cell graft to a child with acute lymphoblastic leukemia. CDR3s include the opening cysteine and the closing phenylalanine or tryptophan. Fields, in order: J gene, D gene, clone size, V gene, CDR3 protein, CDR3 DNA. D genes are given only for firm matches. Clone size is not always given. Where it is, it says once, few, many or a class for expanded clones.

j_call: TRBJ2-2
d_call: .
clone_size: many
v_call: TRBV29-1
cdr3_aa: CSVGETNTGELFF
cdr3_nt: TGCAGCGTTGGGGAGACGAACACCGGGGAGCTGTTTTTT

j_call: TRBJ1-6
d_call: .
clone_size: many
v_call: TRBV5-8
cdr3_aa: CASSLAGGQFSNSPLHF
cdr3_nt: TGTGCCAGCAGCTTGGCTGGGGGCCAATTTTCGAATTCACCCCTCCACTTT

j_call: TRBJ2-2
d_call: .
clone_size: many
v_call: TRBV5-1
cdr3_aa: CASSLVSGYGELFF
cdr3_nt: TGCGCCAGCAGCTTGGTTTCCGGGTACGGGGAGCTGTTTTTT

j_call: TRBJ1-1
d_call: .
clone_size: many
v_call: TRBV15
cdr3_aa: CATSRGRFRTEAFF
cdr3_nt: TGTGCCACCAGCAGGGGCAGGTTTAGGACTGAAGCTTTCTTT

j_call: TRBJ1-3
d_call: .
clone_size: many
v_call: TRBV28
cdr3_aa: CASSRRVVSGNTIYF
cdr3_nt: TGTGCCAGCAGCCGTCGTGTAGTCTCTGGAAACACCATATATTTT

j_call: TRBJ2-1
d_call: TRBD1
clone_size: many
v_call: TRBV12-3/TRBV12-4
cdr3_aa: CASTSGQGTNEQFF
cdr3_nt: TGTGCCAGCACCTCGGGACAGGGTACGAATGAGCAGTTCTTC

j_call: TRBJ2-1
d_call: .
clone_size: many
v_call: TRBV20-1
cdr3_aa: CSATGTYQFNEQFF
cdr3_nt: TGCAGTGCTACCGGGACTTACCAGTTCAATGAGCAGTTCTTC

j_call: TRBJ1-6
d_call: .
clone_size: many
v_call: TRBV14
cdr3_aa: CASSHPTGMANSPLHF
cdr3_nt: TGTGCCAGCAGCCACCCCACAGGGATGGCTAATTCACCCCTCCACTTT

j_call: TRBJ2-7
d_call: .
clone_size: .
v_call: TRBV29-1
cdr3_aa: CSVVHRSSYEQYF
cdr3_nt: TGCAGCGTTGTCCACAGGAGCTCCTACGAGCAGTACTTC

j_call: TRBJ2-7
d_call: TRBD1
clone_size: many
v_call: TRBV24-1
cdr3_aa: CATSDPMTGTKDEQYF
cdr3_nt: TGTGCCACCAGTGATCCAATGACAGGGACAAAAGACGAGCAGTACTTC

j_call: TRBJ2-3
d_call: .
clone_size: many
v_call: TRBV21-1
cdr3_aa: CASSKVIQGYF
cdr3_nt: TGTGCCAGCAGCAAAGTTATCCAAGGGTATTTT

j_call: TRBJ1-5
d_call: .
clone_size: many
v_call: TRBV12-3/TRBV12-4
cdr3_aa: CASSLSGSDQPQHF
cdr3_nt: TGTGCCAGCAGTCTTTCTGGGTCGGATCAGCCCCAGCATTTT

j_call: TRBJ2-1
d_call: TRBD1
clone_size: .
v_call: TRBV29-1
cdr3_aa: CSVERDRDNEQFF
cdr3_nt: TGCAGCGTTGAACGGGACAGAGACAATGAGCAGTTCTTC

j_call: TRBJ2-7
d_call: .
clone_size: .
v_call: TRBV30
cdr3_aa: CAWSYTGGTGRYF
cdr3_nt: TGTGCCTGGAGTTACACCGGGGGGACAGGAAGGTACTTC

j_call: TRBJ2-1
d_call: .
clone_size: many
v_call: TRBV20-1
cdr3_aa: CSARPSGNEQFF
cdr3_nt: TGCAGTGCTAGACCCTCTGGGAATGAGCAGTTCTTC

j_call: TRBJ1-2
d_call: .
clone_size: once
v_call: TRBV5-4
cdr3_aa: CASSLAYMAGRLYGYTF
cdr3_nt: TGTGCCAGCAGCTTGGCATACATGGCAGGGAGACTGTATGGCTACACCTTC

j_call: TRBJ1-6
d_call: .
clone_size: .
v_call: TRBV6-5
cdr3_aa: CASSYSRGSGRPLHF
cdr3_nt: TGTGCCAGCAGTTACTCGCGTGGTTCTGGGCGACCCCTCCACTTT

j_call: TRBJ2-2
d_call: .
clone_size: .
v_call: TRBV27
cdr3_aa: CASGPELAGGAGELFF
cdr3_nt: TGTGCCAGCGGCCCGGAGCTGGCAGGGGGGGCCGGGGAGCTGTTTTTT

j_call: TRBJ1-5
d_call: .
clone_size: many
v_call: TRBV20-1
cdr3_aa: CSARSGGNDQPQHF
cdr3_nt: TGCAGTGCTAGATCCGGGGGTAATGATCAGCCCCAGCATTTT

j_call: TRBJ1-2
d_call: TRBD1
clone_size: .
v_call: TRBV7-9
cdr3_aa: CASSGGGGTGDYGYTF
cdr3_nt: TGTGCCAGCAGCGGCGGAGGAGGGACAGGAGACTATGGCTACACCTTC

j_call: TRBJ1-1
d_call: .
clone_size: many
v_call: TRBV5-1
cdr3_aa: CASSLTGSNTEAFF
cdr3_nt: TGCGCCAGCAGCCTAACAGGGTCGAACACTGAAGCTTTCTTT

j_call: TRBJ1-1
d_call: .
clone_size: many
v_call: TRBV27
cdr3_aa: CATGARGTEAFF
cdr3_nt: TGTGCCACCGGGGCGCGGGGCACTGAAGCTTTCTTT

j_call: TRBJ1-2
d_call: .
clone_size: few
v_call: TRBV30
cdr3_aa: CAWSGGNYGYTF
cdr3_nt: TGTGCCTGGAGTGGGGGGAACTATGGCTACACCTTC

j_call: TRBJ1-3
d_call: .
clone_size: many
v_call: TRBV3-1
cdr3_aa: CASSQDIVRPSGNTIYF
cdr3_nt: TGTGCCAGCAGCCAAGATATAGTCAGGCCCTCTGGAAACACCATATATTTT

j_call: TRBJ1-6
d_call: .
clone_size: few
v_call: TRBV12-3/TRBV12-4
cdr3_aa: CASTRSGQEYEDSPLHF
cdr3_nt: TGTGCCAGCACCCGCTCCGGCCAGGAGTATGAAGATTCACCCCTCCACTTT

j_call: TRBJ1-2
d_call: TRBD1
clone_size: many
v_call: TRBV6-1
cdr3_aa: CASSQAPQGRISDGYTF
cdr3_nt: TGTGCCAGCAGTCAAGCGCCACAGGGGAGAATTTCGGATGGCTACACCTTC

j_call: TRBJ2-7
d_call: TRBD1
clone_size: many
v_call: TRBV5-1
cdr3_aa: CASSLGGTGSYEQYF
cdr3_nt: TGCGCCAGCAGCTTGGGAGGGACAGGGTCCTACGAGCAGTACTTC

j_call: TRBJ2-3
d_call: TRBD2
clone_size: many
v_call: TRBV7-2
cdr3_aa: CASSLLAGGRTDTQYF
cdr3_nt: TGTGCCAGCAGCTTATTAGCGGGGGGACGCACAGATACGCAGTATTTT

j_call: TRBJ2-5
d_call: TRBD1
clone_size: many
v_call: TRBV20-1
cdr3_aa: CSRISGGVQTQYF
cdr3_nt: TGCAGTAGAATCTCAGGGGGCGTACAGACCCAGTACTTC

j_call: TRBJ1-2
d_call: .
clone_size: few
v_call: TRBV4-2
cdr3_aa: CASSQDDPGNYYGYTF
cdr3_nt: TGTGCCAGCAGCCAAGACGACCCCGGGAATTACTATGGCTACACCTTC

j_call: TRBJ2-2
d_call: TRBD1
clone_size: many
v_call: TRBV5-5
cdr3_aa: CASSLGQGALTGELFF
cdr3_nt: TGTGCCAGCAGCTTGGGACAGGGGGCGCTCACCGGGGAGCTGTTTTTT

j_call: TRBJ1-2
d_call: .
clone_size: few
v_call: TRBV6-1
cdr3_aa: CASSLYGGRSYGYTF
cdr3_nt: TGTGCCAGCAGCCTTTACGGGGGACGGAGCTATGGCTACACCTTC

j_call: TRBJ1-5
d_call: .
clone_size: .
v_call: TRBV19
cdr3_aa: CASSMTDYSNQPQHF
cdr3_nt: TGTGCCAGTAGTATGACAGACTATAGCAATCAGCCCCAGCATTTT

j_call: TRBJ2-3
d_call: .
clone_size: many
v_call: TRBV20-1
cdr3_aa: CSAREGSTDTQYF
cdr3_nt: TGCAGTGCTAGAGAAGGGAGCACAGATACGCAGTATTTT

j_call: TRBJ2-7
d_call: .
clone_size: many
v_call: TRBV7-9
cdr3_aa: CASSSSDRSYEQYF
cdr3_nt: TGTGCCAGCAGCTCCAGCGACAGGAGCTACGAGCAGTACTTC

j_call: TRBJ1-3
d_call: TRBD1
clone_size: many
v_call: TRBV7-2
cdr3_aa: CASSFTTGAGNTIYF
cdr3_nt: TGTGCCAGCAGCTTTACTACAGGGGCTGGAAACACCATATATTTT

j_call: TRBJ1-1
d_call: .
clone_size: .
v_call: TRBV6-2/TRBV6-3
cdr3_aa: CASSTGLEAFF
cdr3_nt: TGTGCCAGCTCTACGGGTCTCGAAGCTTTCTTT

j_call: TRBJ2-2
d_call: .
clone_size: .
v_call: TRBV7-2
cdr3_aa: CASSLVVVRTNPGELFF
cdr3_nt: TGTGCCAGCAGCTTAGTGGTGGTACGCACGAACCCCGGGGAGCTGTTTTTT

j_call: TRBJ2-7
d_call: TRBD1
clone_size: many
v_call: TRBV5-1
cdr3_aa: CASSLRQGSYEQYF
cdr3_nt: TGCGCCAGCAGCTTAAGACAGGGTTCCTACGAGCAGTACTTC

j_call: TRBJ2-1
d_call: .
clone_size: many
v_call: TRBV24-1
cdr3_aa: CATSDPRGGNYNEQFF
cdr3_nt: TGTGCCACCAGTGATCCCAGGGGCGGGAACTACAATGAGCAGTTCTTC

j_call: TRBJ1-5
d_call: .
clone_size: few
v_call: TRBV20-1
cdr3_aa: CSASGTANQPQHF
cdr3_nt: TGCAGTGCTTCCGGGACCGCCAATCAGCCCCAGCATTTT

j_call: TRBJ2-3
d_call: .
clone_size: many
v_call: TRBV5-1
cdr3_aa: CASSLDNTITDTQYF
cdr3_nt: TGCGCCAGCAGCTTGGACAATACCATCACAGATACGCAGTATTTT

j_call: TRBJ2-4
d_call: .
clone_size: many
v_call: TRBV30
cdr3_aa: CAWRAGGGNIQYF
cdr3_nt: TGTGCCTGGAGAGCCGGGGGCGGAAACATTCAGTACTTC

j_call: TRBJ2-3
d_call: TRBD2
clone_size: .
v_call: TRBV24-1
cdr3_aa: CAITSSGGTDTQYF
cdr3_nt: TGTGCCATCACAAGTAGCGGGGGTACAGATACGCAGTATTTT